This entry lists 15 T cell receptor beta chains sequenced from one sample in a study of cytomegalovirus exposure and HLA in healthy donors. The PCR contained 60 Vbeta and 13 Jbeta primers. Assay: immunoSEQ multiplex PCR; the TCRdb copy retains only in-frame clones and omits some. The table has some 200,000 clones, around 70% seen once. Sequencing was done on a sample of PBMCs. The source of these receptors is a man in his forties in good health and CMV-seropositive.

The chain uses TRBV28 and TRBJ1-1; D ambiguous. Germline assignment: CDR1 MDHEN and CDR2 SYDVKM. V lost 3 bases, J lost 0 bases, and 11 bases lay in between. The CDR3 has 15 amino acids. CDR3 in amino acids: CASSFLGLLNTEAFF. CDR3 nucleotide sequence: TGTGCCAGCAGTTTCCTCGGACTGCTGAACACTGAAGCTTTCTTT.

The V and J genes are TRBV28 and TRBJ2-5; 9 bases map to TRBD1. The germline V gene encodes CDR1 MDHEN and CDR2 SYDVKM. The CDR3 has 15 residues. Trimming removed 2 bases from V and 5 bases from J; junction bases left unmatched: 6. This CDR3 is CASSLRQGVIETQYF. The CDR3 nucleotides are TGTGCCAGCAGTTTAAGACAGGGGGTGATCGAGACCCAGTACTTC.

The chain uses TRBV19 and TRBJ1-5; 7 bases line up with TRBD1. Germline CDR1 LNHDA, CDR2 SQIVND (reference sequence). The CDR3 length is 14 residues. Trimming removed 6 bases from V and 2 bases from J; junction bases left unmatched: 4. This CDR3 reads CASSSTGGNQPQHF. CDR3 sequence (DNA): TGTGCCAGTAGCTCCACAGGGGGCAATCAGCCCCAGCATTTT. The variable domain in full, with the rest retrieved from reference TRBV19 and TRBJ1-5, is DGGITQSPKYLFRKEGQNVTLSCEQNLNHDAMYWYRQDPGQGLRLIYYSQIVNDFQKGDIAEGYSVSREKKESFPLTVTSAQKNPTAFYLCASSSTGGNQPQHFGDGTRLSIL.

This clone appeared a few times. Here the CDR3 reads CASSPSGTGEAFF. The CDR3, as DNA: TGTGCCAGCTCACCCTCCGGGACAGGGGAAGCTTTCTTT. V gene TRBV18 combines with J gene TRBJ1-1; 9 bases line up with TRBD1. The CDR3 is 13 amino acids. The trim removed 3 bases at V and 8 bases at J, leaving 4 bases unmatched. Germline CDR1 KGHSH, CDR2 LQKENI.

The chain carries TRBV4-2 and TRBJ2-2, with 9 bases matching TRBD1. In germline, CDR1 is LGHNA, CDR2 YNFKEQ. V dropped 2 bases and J dropped 4; count of bases not matched to a gene: 2. This CDR3 has 15 residues. DNA for the CDR3: TGTGCCAGCAGCCAAAGACAGGGGGGCACCGGGGAGCTGTTTTTT. It codes for CASSQRQGGTGELFF.

The V gene is TRBV18, the J gene TRBJ2-2; 9 bases are a match to TRBD2. There are 15 residues in the CDR3. The germline CDR1 and CDR2 sequences are KGHSH and LQKENI. With 4 bases clipped from V and 1 base from J, the junction kept 1 base outside the gene matches. The CDR3 region is CASSRSGGNTGELFF. CDR3 sequence (DNA): TGTGCCAGCTCACGTAGCGGGGGGAACACCGGGGAGCTGTTTTTT.

This clone was seen once. The genes are TRBV5-1 and TRBJ2-1; weak D call: TRBD2 (6 bases). Germline V gene data show CDR1 as SGHRS and CDR2 as YFSETQ. Trimming stripped 4 bases from V and 2 bases from J, with 7 bases between. CDR3 length equals 13 residues. CDR3 bases: TGCGCCAGCAGCAGGGAGGCCTACAATGAGCAGTTCTTC. As protein: CASSREAYNEQFF.

The chain uses TRBV7-3 and TRBJ1-1, with TRBD1 identical over 8 bases. CDR1 SGHTA and CDR2 FQGTGA come from the germline V gene. The CDR3 totals 13 residues. J lost 6 bases, V lost 0 bases, and 0 bases had no gene match. CDR3: CASSLTTGAEAFF. The CDR3 coding sequence is TGTGCCAGCAGCTTAACGACAGGGGCTGAAGCTTTCTTT.

The chain is built from TRBV29-1 and TRBJ1-1, with TRBD1 identical over 7 bases. Germline trimming cut 0 bases from V and 11 bases from J; bases unmatched to any gene: 6. CDR3 size: 12 residues. Germline CDR1 reads SQVTM; CDR2 reads ANQGSEA. The CDR3 reads CSVEDRPGGAFF. The CDR3 bases are TGCAGCGTTGAAGATCGGCCAGGGGGGGCTTTCTTT.

The chain is built from TRBV27 and TRBJ1-1; a weak D match, TRBD1 (6 bases). CDR1 is MNHEY, CDR2 SMNVEV, per germline (reference sequence). This CDR3 has 14 amino acids. The V end was cut by 7 bases, the J end by 5 bases, with 17 bases between. In DNA form, the CDR3 reads TGTGCCAGCACTATAGGGGGGGTCGGGACTGAAGCTTTCTTT. Its protein product is CASTIGGVGTEAFF.

In nucleotides, the CDR3 is TGTGCCAGCAGCATGGGACACAACATCAATGAGCAGTTCTTC. It is translated as CASSMGHNINEQFF. This chain joins TRBV7-3 and TRBJ2-1; weak D call: TRBD1 (6 bases). The germline V and J ends were trimmed by 5 bases and 6 bases, with 14 bases remaining between them. Germline values: CDR1 SGHTA, CDR2 FQGTGA. The CDR3 runs 14 residues.

This clone was seen only a few times. The chain is built from TRBV7-3 and TRBJ1-1; D is unresolved. Per the germline V gene, CDR1 is SGHTA and CDR2 is FQGTGA. The CDR3 contains 15 residues. V lost 5 bases and J lost 1, with 14 bases in between. CDR3 protein: CASSIFGGRNTEAFF. The CDR3 region has the DNA TGTGCCAGCAGCATATTTGGCGGAAGGAACACTGAAGCTTTCTTT.

This clone was seen more than once but under ten times. V and J are TRBV19 and TRBJ2-3, with 8 bases that match TRBD2. Germline CDR1 LNHDA, CDR2 SQIVND (reference sequence). The CDR3 has 15 residues. Trimming at V came to 5 bases and at J to 1 base, leaving 5 bases not matched to a gene. DNA of the CDR3: TGTGCCAGTAGTCGGAATAGCGGGGGCACAGATACGCAGTATTTT. Translation gives CASSRNSGGTDTQYF.

V gene TRBV5-6 combines with J gene TRBJ2-3; D is undetermined. The germline gives CDR1 SGHDT, CDR2 YYEEEE. This CDR3 is built from 14 residues. Trimming left V 2 bases short and J 2 bases short, with 9 bases between. CDR3 loop: CASSLNRPTDTQYF. Here the CDR3 DNA reads TGTGCCAGCAGCTTAAACAGACCCACAGATACGCAGTATTTT.

The chain is built from TRBV2 and TRBJ2-2; possible D gene TRBD2, 6 bases. The germline V gene has CDR1 SNHLY and CDR2 FYNNEI. Between the trimmed V and J ends, which lost 7 bases and 0 bases, there was a span of 9 bases. CDR3 length: 14 amino acids. CDR3 bases: TGTGCCAGCAAAGGGACTTCGAACACCGGGGAGCTGTTTTTT. Its protein is CASKGTSNTGELFF.